A single sample gave rise to the 9 T cell receptor beta chains below, sequenced in a study of OX40 agonist ivuxolimab in advanced cancers. Libraries were prepared by immunoSEQ multiplex PCR; TCRdb keeps only in-frame clonotypes and omits some of them. The table lists 94,000 or so clones, 84% of them singletons. The sequences come from CD4+ or CD8+ T cells sorted from blood, collected in a trial of the OX40 agonist ivuxolimab. Every receptor here comes from an adult with an advanced solid tumor such as melanoma, head and neck, liver or kidney cancer.

This clone has more than one count but fewer than ten. The chain has TRBV5-4 and TRBJ1-2; 7 bases align to TRBD1. V lost 4 bases, J lost 4 bases, and 7 bases stayed unmatched. This CDR3 is built from 14 residues. Germline V gives CDR1 SGHNT, CDR2 YYREEE (reference sequence). Here the CDR3 DNA reads TGTGCCAGCAGCCGCTACCGGGACAGCTATGGCTACACCTTC. This encodes CASSRYRDSYGYTF.

A note on this clone: Other DNA sequences in this specimen translate into the identical CDR3. The chain couples TRBV2 to TRBJ1-4, with D perhaps matching TRBD1 (6 bases). The CDR3 contains 14 residues. Germline V gives CDR1 SNHLY, CDR2 FYNNEI. V lost 2 bases and J lost 8, with 12 bases in between. The CDR3 DNA sequence: TGTGCCAGCAGTGAACGAGGGGGGCGGGAAAAACTGTTTTTT. This encodes CASSERGGREKLFF.

The V call is TRBV6-1, the J call TRBJ2-4; weak D call: TRBD1 (6 bases). Germline-derived CDR1 and CDR2 are MNHNS and SASEGT. The CDR3 loop spans 16 amino acids. Deletions cut 0 bases from V and 4 bases from J, with 13 bases between. The DNA of the CDR3 is TGTGCCAGCAGTGAAGCTTTGGGGGCCGGGAAAAACATTCAGTACTTC. It codes for CASSEALGAGKNIQYF.

This clone was detected only once. The chain combines TRBV6-5 with TRBJ2-5, with a weak D call TRBD2 (6 bases). V was pared by 7 bases and J by 12 bases, with 21 bases between. This CDR3 contains 13 residues. Germline CDR1 and CDR2: MNHEY and SVGAGI. The CDR3 bases are TGTGCCAGCACCCCGTTCGGCGCGGGACGGGAGTACTTC. Translating it yields CASTPFGAGREYF.

V gene TRBV6-1 combines with J gene TRBJ2-2; D gene unclear. V lost 2 bases and J lost 4, with 8 bases in between. The CDR3 has 14 amino acids. Looked up from germline, CDR1 is MNHNS and CDR2 is SASEGT. CDR3 loop: CASSELVPTGELFF. CDR3 DNA sequence: TGTGCCAGCAGTGAACTAGTACCCACCGGGGAGCTGTTTTTT.

This clone showed up just once. The chain combines TRBV19 with TRBJ1-5, with D uncertain. V lost 2 bases, J lost 3 bases, and 14 bases lay in between. The CDR3 spans 16 residues. Germline-derived CDR1 and CDR2 are LNHDA and SQIVND (reference sequence). For the CDR3, the DNA is TGTGCCAGTAGTATAATAGGGAGCGGGGACAATCAGCCCCAGCATTTT. This translates into CASSIIGSGDNQPQHF.

J is TRBJ2-2 and V is TRBV18; 7 bases line up with TRBD2. CDR3 size: 16 residues. The J segment lost 3 bases and the V segment lost 3 bases, leaving 7 bases of the junction unmatched. CDR1 is KGHSH and CDR2 is LQKENI in the germline V gene. The CDR3 is CASSPGLVGYTGELFF. In DNA, the CDR3 is TGTGCCAGCTCACCCGGACTAGTCGGGTACACCGGGGAGCTGTTTTTT.

The chain joins TRBV30 to TRBJ1-1; D possibly corresponds to TRBD1 (6 bases). Germline V CDR1 and CDR2: GTSNPN, SVGIG (reference sequence). Trimming pared 1 base from V and 9 bases from J, leaving 18 bases between. The CDR3 consists of 14 residues. CDR3 residues: CAWSAAGGGLKAFF. The DNA for the CDR3 is TGTGCCTGGAGTGCCGCGGGGGGCGGTTTAAAAGCTTTCTTT. Drawing the rest from reference TRBV30 and TRBJ1-1, the complete variable domain is SQTIHQWPATLVQPVGSPLSLECTVEGTSNPNLYWYRQAAGRGLQLLFYSVGIGQISSEVPQNLSASRPQDRQFILSSKKLLLSDSGFYLCAWSAAGGGLKAFFGQGTRLTVV.

V and J are TRBV19 and TRBJ2-7, with D possibly matching TRBD1 (6 bases). Germline V gene sequence: CDR1 LNHDA, CDR2 SQIVND (reference sequence). The CDR3 is 12 amino acids. V was trimmed by 8 bases and J by 2 bases, leaving 10 bases between them. CDR3 in DNA: TGTGCCAGTTCCAGGGGTGCCTACGAGCAGTACTTC. Its translation: CASSRGAYEQYF.